The 14 T cell receptor beta chains presented below share a single source sample, sequenced in a study of cytomegalovirus exposure and HLA in healthy donors. Assay used: immunoSEQ multiplex PCR; TCRdb lists only in-frame clones, some missing. The sample lists 250,000 to 400,000 clones; roughly 90% were seen once. The specimen sequenced was PBMCs. Source of these receptors: a man aged 25 to 40 in good health and CMV-seronegative.

The J gene is TRBJ2-5, the V gene TRBV5-1; TRBD2 matches 9 bases. Germline V gives CDR1 SGHRS, CDR2 YFSETQ. Trimming removed 0 bases from V and 5 bases from J; junction bases left unmatched: 8. This CDR3 is 16 amino acids long. The CDR3 spells CASSLVRGGAAETQYF. The CDR3 coding sequence is TGCGCCAGCAGCTTGGTTCGCGGGGGGGCCGCTGAGACCCAGTACTTC.

V and J are TRBV6-1 and TRBJ1-5; D not certain. Trimming took 1 base from V and 6 from J, leaving 13 bases between them. Germline V gene sequence: CDR1 MNHNS, CDR2 SASEGT. The CDR3 is 15 residues long. CDR3 bases: TGTGCCAGCAGTGAAGGAGGAGGGTTCGGTCAGCCCCAGCATTTT. The encoded protein is CASSEGGGFGQPQHF.

This chain connects TRBV6-6 to TRBJ1-2; 7 bases map to TRBD1. The CDR3 loop spans 15 amino acids. CDR1 MNHNY and CDR2 SVGAGI come from the germline V gene (reference sequence). After removal of 2 bases from V and 1 base from J, the junction contained 4 bases not matched to a gene. CDR3 region: CASSYVGQLNYGYTF. CDR3 bases: TGTGCCAGCAGTTACGTGGGACAGCTTAACTATGGCTACACCTTC.

V usage is TRBV5-4 and J usage is TRBJ1-1; 7 nucleotides line up with TRBD1. CDR3 length: 15 residues. Germline trimming cut 3 bases from V and 2 bases from J; bases unmatched to any gene: 7. Germline V CDR1 and CDR2: SGHNT, YYREEE (reference sequence). CDR3 nucleotides: TGTGCCAGCAGCTCTGGACAGGTGACTAACACTGAAGCTTTCTTT. Its protein is CASSSGQVTNTEAFF.

This chain connects TRBV7-8 to TRBJ1-1; D is possibly TRBD1 (6 bases). Germline CDR1 is SGHVS and CDR2 is FQNEAQ. Trimming shortened V by 1 base and J by 3 bases, and 15 bases separated the two germline ends. This CDR3 has 16 amino acids. CDR3: CASSLVPGEKDTEAFF. The CDR3, as DNA: TGTGCCAGCAGCTTAGTGCCAGGGGAGAAGGACACTGAAGCTTTCTTT. Full variable domain (outside the CDR3, taken from reference TRBV7-8 and TRBJ1-1): GAGVSQSPRYKVAKRGQDVALRCDPISGHVSLFWYQQALGQGPEFLTYFQNEAQLDKSGLPSDRFFAERPEGSVSTLKIQRTQQEDSAVYLCASSLVPGEKDTEAFFGQGTRLTVV.

The V gene is TRBV5-1, the J gene TRBJ1-3; D uncertain. V shed 2 bases and J shed 0 bases, with 9 bases lying between them. This CDR3 contains 15 residues. Germline CDR1 is SGHRS and CDR2 is YFSETQ. CDR3 nucleotides: TGCGCCAGCAGCTTAGACGGACTCTCTGGAAACACCATATATTTT. Protein product: CASSLDGLSGNTIYF.

V is TRBV6-6 and J is TRBJ1-1; D is unresolved. Germline-derived CDR1 and CDR2 are MNHNY and SVGAGI (reference sequence). The CDR3 extends over 15 amino acids. Trimming removed 6 bases at V and 0 bases at J, with 14 bases between. CDR3 region: CASRGPGSMNTEAFF. CDR3 bases: TGTGCCAGCAGAGGCCCGGGGAGCATGAACACTGAAGCTTTCTTT.

The chain is built from TRBV7-7 and TRBJ2-2; the match to TRBD1 covers 7 bases. The germline gives CDR1 SSHAT, CDR2 FNYEAQ (reference sequence). CDR3 length: 16 amino acids. With 4 bases clipped from V and 2 bases from J, the junction kept 7 bases outside the gene matches. CDR3 coding DNA: TGTGCCAGCAGCTCCCGACAGGGTAGCAACACCGGGGAGCTGTTTTTT. It yields the protein CASSSRQGSNTGELFF.

About this clone: This CDR3 is also generated by other DNA sequences in the sample. The rearrangement uses TRBV6-5 and TRBJ1-3, with TRBD1 identical over 9 bases. The CDR3 contains 15 residues. J lost 1 base, V lost 2 bases, and 0 bases had no gene match. Germline-derived CDR1 and CDR2 are MNHEY and SVGAGI. The CDR3 sequence: CASSYDRGSGNTIYF. For the CDR3, the DNA is TGTGCCAGCAGTTACGACAGGGGGTCTGGAAACACCATATATTTT.

The V gene is TRBV19, the J gene TRBJ1-2; 8 bases are a match to TRBD1. The CDR3 totals 16 residues. The trim removed 3 bases at V and 1 base at J, leaving 7 bases unmatched. Germline V gene lookup returns CDR1 LNHDA and CDR2 SQIVND (reference sequence). The CDR3 region is CASSIHTGGVNYGYTF. The CDR3 nucleotides are TGTGCCAGTAGTATCCACACAGGGGGGGTTAACTATGGCTACACCTTC.

The CDR3 sequence: CASSFLRSEQFF. The CDR3 DNA is TGTGCCAGCAGCTTTCTCCGGTCGGAGCAGTTCTTC. The gene calls are TRBV5-8 and TRBJ2-1; D call uncertain. The CDR3 is made up of 12 amino acids. Germline V lookup: CDR1 SGHTS, CDR2 YDEGEE. The V end lost 2 bases, the J end lost 10 bases, and 10 bases lay between the germline ends. Variable domain in full (rest from reference TRBV5-8 and TRBJ2-1): EAGVTQSPTHLIKTRGQQATLRCSPISGHTSVYWYQQALGLGLQFLLWYDEGEERNRGNFPPRFSGRQFPNYSSELNVNALELEDSALYLCASSFLRSEQFFGPGTRLTVL.

This clone was found once. The chain recombines TRBV5-4 with TRBJ1-2; D gene uncertain. The CDR3 has 14 amino acids. Germline V lookup: CDR1 SGHNT, CDR2 YYREEE (reference sequence). Deletions cut 4 bases from V and 8 bases from J, with 18 bases between. CDR3 region: CASSHLDGTRGYTF. The CDR3 nucleotides are TGTGCCAGCAGCCACCTAGACGGCACCCGGGGCTACACCTTC.

This clone was seen only a few times. V and J are TRBV6-4 and TRBJ2-3, with D possibly being TRBD1 (6 bases). Between the trimmed V and J ends, which lost 3 bases and 1 base, there was a span of 11 bases. The CDR3 spans 15 residues. Germline CDR1 is MRHNA and CDR2 is SNTAGT. DNA for the CDR3: TGTGCCAGCAGTGAAGTAGCAGGGGGCACAGATACGCAGTATTTT. Its protein is CASSEVAGGTDTQYF.

V gene TRBV4-3 combines with J gene TRBJ2-7; D possibly corresponds to TRBD1 (5 bases). Trimming removed 0 bases from V and 3 bases from J, with 12 bases in between. CDR3 length equals 15 residues. Germline CDR1 is LGHNA and CDR2 is YSLEER. The CDR3 DNA reads TGCGCCAGCAGCCAAGAAACGGACAAATACTACGAGCAGTACTTC. This codes for CASSQETDKYYEQYF.